Listed below are T cell receptor beta chains from one sample, sequenced in a study of cytomegalovirus exposure and HLA in healthy donors. Some clones are missing from TCRdb's copy, which holds only in-frame ones; the method was immunoSEQ multiplex PCR. The sample contains around 120,000 clones, roughly three quarters of which appear only once. Source material: PBMCs. These receptors all come from a man in his late teens or twenties in good health and CMV-seronegative. Each CDR3 is given with its conserved first and last residue. A D gene is named only where the DNA matches it firmly. Some rows mark clone size as missing; the rest say once, few, many or name a class of expanded clone.

clone_size	d_call	v_call	j_call	cdr3_aa	cdr3_nt
-	TRBD1	TRBV5-1	TRBJ2-5	CASSQGQGIVTQYF	TGCGCCAGCAGCCAAGGACAGGGGATTGTGACCCAGTACTTC
-	-	TRBV7-9	TRBJ2-3	CASSLNTKGTSTDTQYF	TGTGCCAGCAGCTTAAACACCAAAGGGACTAGCACAGATACGCAGTATTTT
-	TRBD2	TRBV2	TRBJ2-3	CASSVGGGTDTQYF	TGTGCCAGCAGTGTCGGGGGGGGCACAGATACGCAGTATTTT
few	-	TRBV6-1	TRBJ2-1	CASTRTEAYNEQFF	TGTGCCAGCACTAGGACAGAGGCTTACAATGAGCAGTTCTTC
-	TRBD1	TRBV6-5	TRBJ1-2	CASSYSIGDRGGYTF	TGTGCCAGCAGTTACTCGATCGGGGACAGGGGTGGCTACACCTTC
-	TRBD1	TRBV5-6	TRBJ1-4	CASSKDRGRLANEKLFF	TGTGCCAGCAGCAAGGACAGGGGGCGATTGGCTAATGAAAAACTGTTTTTT
-	-	TRBV6-1	TRBJ2-7	CASSESGHPEQYF	TGTGCCAGCAGTGAATCGGGACACCCCGAGCAGTACTTC
-	TRBD1	TRBV7-9	TRBJ2-7	CASSWSDRESYEQYF	TGTGCCAGCAGCTGGTCTGACAGGGAGTCCTACGAGCAGTACTTC
once	-	TRBV25-1	TRBJ2-1	CASSAILGAEQFF	TGTGCCAGCAGTGCCATTTTAGGGGCAGAGCAGTTCTTC
-	-	TRBV28	TRBJ2-1	CASRGGGHTYNEQFF	TGTGCCAGCAGGGGAGGGGGACACACGTACAATGAGCAGTTCTTC
-	-	TRBV19	TRBJ1-2	CASSPGPNYGYTF	TGTGCCAGTAGTCCAGGTCCAAACTATGGCTACACCTTC
-	TRBD2	TRBV6-5	TRBJ2-3	CASRTLAGGPDTQYF	TGTGCCAGCAGAACACTAGCGGGAGGGCCAGATACGCAGTATTTT
-	-	TRBV9	TRBJ2-3	CASSVVADFTDTQYF	TGTGCCAGCAGCGTAGTGGCGGACTTCACAGATACGCAGTATTTT
-	TRBD2	TRBV7-8	TRBJ2-1	CASSLGTTYNEQFF	TGTGCCAGCAGCTTGGGGACTACGTACAATGAGCAGTTCTTC
-	-	TRBV5-1	TRBJ1-4	CASSRLGPGEKLFF	TGCGCCAGCAGCCGACTAGGACCAGGGGAAAAACTGTTTTTT
-	TRBD2	TRBV27	TRBJ2-7	CASSLSSWDSPGLVGYEQYF	TGTGCCAGCAGTTTATCCTCTTGGGACTCCCCGGGACTAGTGGGCTACGAGCAGTACTTC
-	-	TRBV19	TRBJ1-1	CASSHGRLRDGGTEAFF	TGTGCCAGTAGTCACGGAAGACTCCGGGACGGGGGCACTGAAGCTTTCTTT
-	-	TRBV4-2	TRBJ1-1	CASSQGQLSRAPAEAFF	TGTGCCAGCAGCCAAGGACAGCTCTCCCGCGCCCCCGCTGAAGCTTTCTTT
-	TRBD1	TRBV4-3	TRBJ2-2	CASSPGQDTGELFF	TGCGCCAGCAGCCCAGGACAGGACACCGGGGAGCTGTTTTTT
-	TRBD2	TRBV6-5	TRBJ2-7	CASSYVRGSGYEQYF	TGTGCCAGCAGTTACGTACGCGGGAGTGGTTACGAGCAGTACTTC
-	-	TRBV6-5	TRBJ2-2	CASRRGQANTGELFF	TGTGCCTCCAGGAGGGGGCAAGCGAACACCGGGGAGCTGTTTTTT
-	-	TRBV29-1	TRBJ2-1	CSETALNNEQFF	TGCAGTGAGACAGCGCTAAACAATGAGCAGTTCTTC
once	-	TRBV7-6	TRBJ2-5	CASSLGFQETQYF	TGTGCCAGCAGCCTCGGGTTTCAAGAGACCCAGTACTTC
-	-	TRBV4-3	TRBJ2-1	CASSQARFGTHNEQFF	TGCGCCAGCAGCCAAGCTCGATTCGGGACTCACAATGAGCAGTTCTTC
-	-	TRBV6-1	TRBJ2-7	CASSPRGRGTYEQYF	TGTGCCAGCAGTCCCCGAGGGAGAGGGACCTACGAGCAGTACTTC
-	TRBD1	TRBV27	TRBJ2-2	CASSPWTGQTGELFF	TGTGCCAGCAGTCCCTGGACAGGGCAGACCGGGGAGCTGTTTTTT
-	TRBD1	TRBV4-2	TRBJ1-2	CASSYQGAQDYGYTF	TGTGCCAGCAGCTATCAGGGGGCGCAGGACTATGGCTACACCTTC
-	TRBD2	TRBV4-1	TRBJ2-3	CASSQGRTSGSTDTQYF	TGCGCCAGCAGCCAAGGAAGGACTAGCGGGAGCACAGATACGCAGTATTTT
-	TRBD2	TRBV5-6	TRBJ2-1	CASSLDGGRVHNEQFF	TGTGCCAGCAGCTTGGATGGCGGGAGGGTCCACAATGAGCAGTTCTTC
-	TRBD2	TRBV7-2	TRBJ2-1	CASSLVGLALNEQFF	TGTGCCAGCAGCTTAGTGGGACTAGCTCTGAATGAGCAGTTCTTC
-	-	TRBV6-1	TRBJ2-5	CASSEVPAGQQETQYF	TGTGCCAGCAGTGAAGTCCCCGCCGGACAGCAAGAGACCCAGTACTTC
-	TRBD2	TRBV5-5	TRBJ2-3	CASSSDGRFTDTQYF	TGTGCCAGCAGCTCCGACGGGAGGTTCACAGATACGCAGTATTTT
few	-	TRBV19	TRBJ1-5	CASRIQSNQPQHF	TGTGCCAGTAGGATACAGAGCAATCAGCCCCAGCATTTT
-	-	TRBV7-2	TRBJ1-5	CASSSSGMSNQPQHF	TGTGCCAGCAGCTCCTCAGGGATGAGCAATCAGCCCCAGCATTTT
-	TRBD1	TRBV25-1	TRBJ2-7	CASSAGGTVYEQYF	TGTGCCAGCAGCGCAGGGGGCACCGTCTACGAGCAGTACTTC
-	-	TRBV7-8	TRBJ2-1	CASSLTRQEQFF	TGTGCCAGCAGCCTAACAAGACAAGAGCAGTTCTTC
-	-	TRBV27	TRBJ2-7	CASSLSTLAPYEQYF	TGTGCCAGCAGTTTATCGACGCTAGCACCCTACGAGCAGTACTTC
-	-	TRBV7-8	TRBJ2-2	CASSPFSSGSWTGELFF	TGTGCCAGCAGCCCATTCTCGTCCGGGAGTTGGACCGGGGAGCTGTTTTTT
-	-	TRBV7-2	TRBJ2-7	CASSSQRGFDYEQYF	TGTGCCAGCAGCTCCCAGAGAGGGTTCGACTACGAGCAGTACTTC
-	TRBD2	TRBV7-3	TRBJ2-7	CASSSKYGTNYEQYF	TGTGCCAGCAGCTCCAAATATGGGACTAACTACGAGCAGTACTTC
-	TRBD2	TRBV6-9	TRBJ2-1	CASTSGGAFAAGSYNEQFF	TGTGCCAGCACCTCGGGGGGGGCGTTCGCCGCCGGCTCCTACAATGAGCAGTTCTTC
few	-	TRBV6-6	TRBJ2-1	CASRRRDSYNEQFF	TGTGCCAGCAGGCGTCGGGACTCCTACAATGAGCAGTTCTTC
-	TRBD2	TRBV4-2	TRBJ2-5	CASAKGARTSGIETQYF	TGTGCCAGCGCAAAGGGGGCCCGGACTAGCGGTATAGAGACCCAGTACTTC
-	TRBD1	TRBV11-3	TRBJ1-1	CASSLSGQGNTEAFF	TGTGCCAGCAGCCTATCGGGACAGGGGAACACTGAAGCTTTCTTT
once	TRBD1	TRBV6-5	TRBJ1-3	CASSKDRGTGNTIYF	TGTGCCAGCAGTAAGGACAGGGGAACTGGAAACACCATATATTTT
-	-	TRBV5-6	TRBJ1-1	CASSPGHFGSEAFF	TGTGCCAGCAGCCCGGGTCATTTCGGGTCTGAAGCTTTCTTT
-	-	TRBV27	TRBJ1-6	CASSWVRGSPLHF	TGTGCCAGCAGTTGGGTTAGGGGTTCACCCCTCCACTTT
-	TRBD1	TRBV7-2	TRBJ2-7	CASSLGQVGEQYF	TGTGCCAGCAGCCTAGGACAGGTTGGCGAGCAGTACTTC
-	TRBD2	TRBV5-1	TRBJ2-2	CASSFLGLAGPNTGELFF	TGCGCCAGCAGCTTTTTGGGACTAGCGGGACCGAACACCGGGGAGCTGTTTTTT
-	-	TRBV2	TRBJ1-4	CATLMDQGREKLFF	TGTGCCACCCTAATGGATCAGGGCCGCGAAAAACTGTTTTTT
-	TRBD2	TRBV18	TRBJ2-1	CASSPTSAYYNEQFF	TGTGCCAGCTCACCAACTAGCGCCTACTACAATGAGCAGTTCTTC
-	-	TRBV7-9	TRBJ2-5	CASSLQGGGQETQYF	TGTGCCAGCAGCTTACAGGGAGGAGGCCAAGAGACCCAGTACTTC
-	TRBD2	TRBV28	TRBJ2-7	CASRRSGGSRSYEQYF	TGTGCCAGCAGGCGCTCGGGCGGGAGTAGGTCCTACGAGCAGTACTTC